The text below deals with one TCR beta chain. Its specificity is not known. The CDR3 is 16 amino acids. CDR1 KGHSH and CDR2 LQKENI come from the germline V gene. V was clipped by 6 bases and J by 4 bases; unmatched bases: 7. The stimulus was an HIV-1 Gag 15-mer peptide pool, about 1.1 ug/peptide/mL. Memory cells lacking CD40L and CD69 with high CD45RO were sorted. This sample is part of a study of persistence of HIV-infected CD4 T cells. Study-wide findings and caveats: Degenerate expanded CDR3beta sequences were enriched among CMV- and Gag-responding cells.

The immunoSEQ assay was version 4, run in survey mode. The method was immunoSEQ multiplex PCR; TCRdb's version includes in-frame clones alone and lacks a portion of them. The data contain over 60,000 clones, roughly 77% of them singletons. The chain employs TRBV18 and TRBJ2-1; 12 bases line up with TRBD2. Sample: CD4+ T cells sorted from PBMCs after roughly 19-hour stimulation, taken from a patient who received antiretroviral therapy. The receptor was isolated from an adult man with HIV who was CMV-seropositive. The chain's CDR3 is CASSTFGTSGYNEQFF. The CDR3 DNA follows: TGTGCCAGCTCTACTTTCGGGACTAGCGGGTACAATGAGCAGTTCTTC.